These 30 T cell receptor beta chains originate from one sample sequenced in a study of human T cells and chemical hapten exposure. Via MiXCR, TCRdb re-called the RACE reads, giving one row per CDR3 protein. The sample includes some 98,000 distinct CDR3 sequences, approximately 10% of them seen just once. Time point in this sample: pre-sensitization, week 0. Treatment specified: therapeutic diphenylcyclopropenone sensitization with weekly scalp DPC. Sample: whole blood, taken in connection with sensitization to the hapten diphenylcyclopropenone (DPC). The receptors stem from a woman in her fifties or sixties with alopecia areata. Some clones in this sample may be carry-over from other donors' samples.

This clonotype was recorded many times. J is TRBJ1-5 and V is TRBV6-2 or TRBV6-3, with unresolved D. V was cut by 6 bases and J by 6 bases, with 15 bases left in between. This CDR3 comprises 14 residues. The germline V gene encodes CDR1 MNHEY and CDR2 SVGEGT. In DNA form, the CDR3 reads TGTGCCAGCAGAGTGGCCGTCTCCAGTCAGCCCCAGCATTTT. This sequence encodes CASRVAVSSQPQHF.

V usage is TRBV7-8 and J usage is TRBJ2-5, with a tentative D call TRBD2 (5 bases). The CDR3 totals 15 residues. V lost 5 bases to trimming and J lost 4 bases, with 17 bases between them. Germline assignment: CDR1 SGHVS and CDR2 FQNEAQ. The CDR3 bases are TGTGCCAGCAGCAACTTCCTAGCCGAGCGAGAGACCCAGTACTTC. Its translation: CASSNFLAERETQYF.

The V and J genes are TRBV5-6 and TRBJ2-1; D may correspond to TRBD1 or TRBD2 (5 bases each). Trimming pared 3 bases from V and 8 bases from J, leaving 18 bases between. CDR1 is SGHDT, CDR2 YYEEEE, per germline. CDR3 length: 15 residues. This CDR3 is CASSWTQDMGDEQFF. In nucleotides, the CDR3 is TGTGCCAGCAGCTGGACCCAGGATATGGGGGATGAGCAGTTCTTC.

This clonotype has just a few counts. The chain uses TRBV11-2 and TRBJ2-1, with TRBD2 matching over 12 bases. V lost 5 bases to trimming and J lost 10 bases; unmatched junction nucleotides: 9. Looked up from germline, CDR1 is SGHAT and CDR2 is FQNNGV. This CDR3 has 15 amino acids. CDR3 amino acids: CASSPLAGGPGEQFF. The DNA for the CDR3 is TGTGCCAGCAGCCCTCTAGCGGGGGGGCCAGGAGAGCAGTTCTTC.

The sample holds many counts of this clonotype. The gene calls are TRBV3-1 and TRBJ2-7; D may be TRBD1 (5 bases). This CDR3 spans 15 amino acids. Trimming left V 1 base short and J 6 bases short, with 16 bases between. Germline CDR1 reads LGHDT; CDR2 reads YNNKEL (reference sequence). In nucleotides, the CDR3 is TGTGCCAGCAGCCAAGTGCAGACAGTGGCTGGCGAGCAGTACTTC. It codes for CASSQVQTVAGEQYF.

V is TRBV12-3 or TRBV12-4 and J is TRBJ2-5; D tentatively fits TRBD1 or TRBD2 (5 bases each). V dropped 6 bases and J dropped 4 bases, with 18 bases sitting between them. The CDR3 spans 15 residues. CDR3 in DNA: TGTGCCAGCAGCCGATCCGGGACCGCCGGAGAGACCCAGTACTTC. Protein product: CASSRSGTAGETQYF.

V and J are TRBV20-1 and TRBJ2-3; D call uncertain. This CDR3 region has 13 residues. Trimming pared 5 bases from V and 2 bases from J, leaving 11 bases between. Germline V CDR1 and CDR2: DFQATT, SNEGSKA (reference sequence). The DNA of the CDR3 is TGCAGTGCTGTTCACTTAAACACAGATACGCAGTATTTT. Protein sequence: CSAVHLNTDTQYF.

V is TRBV20-1 and J is TRBJ2-7; D gene uncertain. The CDR3 loop spans 11 amino acids. Germline lookup yields CDR1 DFQATT and CDR2 SNEGSKA (reference sequence). The CDR3 sequence: CSAASSYEQYF. The CDR3 DNA reads TGCAGCGCCGCCTCCTCCTACGAGCAGTACTTC.

This clonotype was observed a few times. The gene calls are TRBV7-9 and TRBJ2-1; 11 nucleotides agree with TRBD2. The CDR3 length is 17 residues. The germline CDR1 and CDR2 sequences are SEHNR and FQNEAQ (reference sequence). J gave up 8 bases and V 3 bases, and 12 bases lay outside the gene matches. The CDR3 protein is CASSLTALAGAEDEQFF. The CDR3 nucleotides read TGTGCCAGCAGCTTGACCGCACTAGCGGGGGCCGAGGATGAGCAGTTCTTC.

DNA for the CDR3: TGTGCCACCAGCAGAGATCATGGGTCTGAAGCTTTCTTT. Residues: CATSRDHGSEAFF. The chain has TRBV15 and TRBJ1-1, with D hard to call. Trimming left V 0 bases short and J 6 bases short, with 8 bases between. This CDR3 has 13 residues. Per the germline V gene, CDR1 is LNHNV and CDR2 is YYDKDF (reference sequence). Full variable domain (outside the CDR3, taken from reference TRBV15 and TRBJ1-1): DAMVIQNPRYQVTQFGKPVTLSCSQTLNHNVMYWYQQKSSQAPKLLFHYYDKDFNNEADTPDNFQSRRPNTSFCFLDIRSPGLGDTAMYLCATSRDHGSEAFFGQGTRLTVV.

This chain joins TRBV6-1 and TRBJ1-1, with D unclear. V lost 8 bases, J lost 4 bases, and 14 bases lay in between. This CDR3 is built from 13 residues. Germline lookup yields CDR1 MNHNS and CDR2 SASEGT. The CDR3 sequence is CASRSFSATEAFF. The CDR3 nucleotides read TGTGCCAGCCGGAGTTTTTCTGCCACTGAAGCTTTCTTT.

At least ten counts were recorded for this clonotype. The chain uses TRBV4-2 and TRBJ2-1, with 15 bases that match TRBD2. The V and J ends lost 7 bases and 1 base, in that order; junction bases with no gene match: 11. Germline CDR1 and CDR2: LGHNA and YNFKEQ. The CDR3 extends over 19 amino acids. Here the CDR3 DNA reads TGTGCCAGCACCACAGCGGGACTAGCGGGGGGTGGATCCTACAATGAGCAGTTCTTC. Translation gives CASTTAGLAGGGSYNEQFF.

The chain joins TRBV6-1 to TRBJ2-5; TRBD1 matches at 7 bases. CDR1 and CDR2 (germline): MNHNS, SASEGT. There are 13 residues in the CDR3. V lost 1 base to trimming and J lost 7 bases; unmatched junction nucleotides: 3. This chain's CDR3 is CASSEVDRVTQYF. CDR3 bases: TGTGCCAGCAGTGAAGTCGACAGGGTGACCCAGTACTTC.

A few counts support this clonotype. The rearrangement joins TRBV25-1 to TRBJ2-3, with TRBD2 matching over 11 bases. The CDR3 contains 15 residues. V dropped 7 bases and J dropped 0; count of bases not matched to a gene: 3. Germline V gives CDR1 MGHDK, CDR2 SYGVNS. CDR3 residues: CASTGTSGSTDTQYF. In DNA form, the CDR3 reads TGTGCCAGCACGGGGACTAGCGGTAGCACAGATACGCAGTATTTT.

The J gene is TRBJ2-1, the V gene TRBV20-1; the D is unclear. V was pared by 6 bases and J by 3 bases, with 9 bases between. In germline, CDR1 is DFQATT, CDR2 SNEGSKA (reference sequence). The CDR3 length is 12 residues. Written as DNA, the CDR3 is TGCAGTGCCCCCCCCGACTACAATGAGCAGTTCTTC. As protein: CSAPPDYNEQFF.

A few counts support this clonotype. V usage is TRBV28 and J usage is TRBJ2-1; D uncertain. Deletions cut 6 bases from V and 8 bases from J, with 8 bases between. Germline V CDR1 and CDR2: MDHEN, SYDVKM. The CDR3 runs to 11 residues. The chain's CDR3 is CASSLLDEQFF. Written as DNA, the CDR3 is TGTGCCAGCAGCCTCTTGGATGAGCAGTTCTTC.

This clonotype was recorded many times. The chain recombines TRBV5-1 with TRBJ2-3, with D perhaps given as TRBD1 or TRBD2 (6 bases each). The length of the CDR3 is 16 residues. CDR1 is SGHRS, CDR2 YFSETQ, per germline. V was trimmed by 4 bases and J by 4 bases, leaving 19 bases between them. CDR3 nucleotide sequence: TGCGCCAGCAGCCCGGGGGCGGCTTCCTTTTCAGATACGCAGTATTTT. Protein product: CASSPGAASFSDTQYF.

The chain has TRBV7-2 and TRBJ2-1, with 10 bases fitting TRBD2. V was pared by 5 bases and J by 10 bases, with 14 bases of the junction left unmatched. CDR1 is SGHTA and CDR2 is FQGNSA in the germline V gene. The length of the CDR3 is 16 residues. In nucleotides, the CDR3 is TGTGCCAGCAGCCTAATCCCTAGCGGGGGCTCTGGGGAGCAGTTCTTC. It yields the protein CASSLIPSGGSGEQFF. The whole variable domain, remainder taken from reference TRBV7-2 and TRBJ2-1, is GAGVSQSPSNKVTEKGKDVELRCDPISGHTALYWYRQSLGQGLEFLIYFQGNSAPDKSGLPSDRFSAERTGGSVSTLTIQRTQQEDSAVYLCASSLIPSGGSGEQFFGPGTRLTVL.

This chain connects TRBV6-1 to TRBJ2-5; D may match TRBD1 or TRBD2 (6 bases each). There are 12 residues in the CDR3. Trimming pared 6 bases from V and 5 bases from J, leaving 10 bases between. The V gene's germline CDR1 is MNHNS and CDR2 SASEGT. This CDR3 reads CASRPGGETQYF. The CDR3 DNA follows: TGTGCCAGCAGGCCCGGGGGCGAGACCCAGTACTTC.

This clonotype was observed many times. This rearrangement joins TRBV2 to TRBJ1-2, with D hard to call. Deletions cut 4 bases from V and 0 bases from J, with 6 bases between. From germline, CDR1 is SNHLY and CDR2 FYNNEI. This CDR3 contains 13 residues. The DNA of the CDR3 is TGTGCCAGCAGTGCGGGGTCTAACTATGGCTACACCTTC. Amino acid sequence: CASSAGSNYGYTF.

The sample holds a few counts of this clonotype. The CDR3 nucleotides are TGTGCCAGCCGTGGACTTCCCGAAAGGGGAGCTTTCTTT. Translating it yields CASRGLPERGAFF. The chain links TRBV6-2 or TRBV6-3 to TRBJ1-1, with D perhaps TRBD1 (5 bases). Germline-derived CDR1 and CDR2 are MNHEY and SVGEGT. V dropped 8 bases and J dropped 10 bases, with 20 bases sitting between them. This CDR3 spans 13 amino acids.

CDR3 nucleotides: TGTGCCGCCCAAAACCCGGGACAGGGGTACAATGAGCAGTTCTTC. It translates to CAAQNPGQGYNEQFF. The rearrangement joins TRBV10-3 to TRBJ2-1; TRBD1 agrees at 10 bases. V lost 11 bases, J lost 4 bases, and 11 bases stayed unmatched. The germline CDR1 and CDR2 sequences are ENHRY and SYGVKD. This CDR3 is built from 15 residues.

The V gene is TRBV23-1, the J gene TRBJ2-1, with a possible D match to TRBD2 (6 bases). TRBV23-1 is an ORF for which the function is uncertain. This CDR3 is 15 amino acids long. The V end was cut by 2 bases, the J end by 5 bases, with 13 bases between. The CDR3 nucleotides read TGCGCCAGCAGTCAAAGACCCGGGAGAGACAATGAGCAGTTCTTC. As protein: CASSQRPGRDNEQFF.

This clonotype was observed a few times. The chain has TRBV10-3 and TRBJ1-2, with D possibly matching TRBD1 (5 bases). The CDR3 loop spans 15 amino acids. Trimming took off 0 bases at V and 5 bases at J, with 13 bases between the two ends. Germline-derived CDR1 and CDR2 are ENHRY and SYGVKD. CDR3 coding DNA: TGTGCCATCAGTGAGTCCTGGGGGTCCCCGTATGGCTACACCTTC. Its translation is CAISESWGSPYGYTF.

Many counts were recorded for this clonotype. V usage is TRBV9 and J usage is TRBJ2-7, with unresolved D. The CDR3 is 14 amino acids. CDR1 and CDR2 (germline): SGDLS, YYNGEE. The V end was cut by 2 bases, the J end by 2 bases, with 11 bases between. Here the CDR3 reads CASSVSTGPYEQYF. The CDR3 nucleotides read TGTGCCAGCAGCGTCTCGACTGGACCCTACGAGCAGTACTTC.

This chain links TRBV4-2 with TRBJ2-6; 7 bases agree with TRBD1. Trimming took 6 bases from V and 0 from J; bases not matched to a gene: 5. The CDR3 has 16 amino acids. The germline V gene has CDR1 LGHNA and CDR2 YNFKEQ. The CDR3 sequence: CASRDRVPSGANVLTF. The CDR3 nucleotides are TGTGCCAGCAGAGACAGGGTACCCTCTGGGGCCAACGTCCTGACTTTC.

Many counts were recorded for this clonotype. The chain uses TRBV2 and TRBJ2-7; 9 nucleotides agree with TRBD2. Germline loops: CDR1 SNHLY, CDR2 FYNNEI. The CDR3 length is 14 residues. V lost 6 bases and J lost 3; bases outside the gene matches: 6. The CDR3 sequence is CASRESTSGYEQYF. The CDR3 nucleotides read TGTGCCAGCAGGGAATCGACTAGCGGCTACGAGCAGTACTTC. The whole variable domain, remainder taken from reference TRBV2 and TRBJ2-7, is EPEVTQTPSHQVTQMGQEVILRCVPISNHLYFYWYRQILGQKVEFLVSFYNNEISEKSEIFDDQFSVERPDGSNFTLKIRSTKLEDSAMYFCASRESTSGYEQYFGPGTRLTVT.

Points on this clonotype: One base away lies a much larger clone, so this may be a sequencing read error. This chain uses TRBV19 with TRBJ2-7; 9 bases agree with TRBD1. CDR1 LNHDA and CDR2 SQIVND come from the germline V gene (reference sequence). The CDR3 contains 13 residues. V trimming: 5 bases; J trimming: 5 bases; junction bases outside the gene matches: 4. Written as DNA, the CDR3 is TGTGCCAGTAGTGGGGACAGGGACAACGAGCAGTACTTC. Residues: CASSGDRDNEQYF. The full variable domain, its missing parts supplied by reference TRBV19 and TRBJ2-7, is DGGITQSPKYLFRKEGQNVTLSCEQNLNHDAMYWYRQDPGQGLRLIYYSQIVNDFQKGDIAEGYSVSREKKESFPLTVTSAQKNPTAFYLCASSGDRDNEQYFGPGTRLTVT.

This clonotype was seen ten or more times. V is TRBV21-1 and J is TRBJ1-5; the table assigns TRBD1, which was not confirmed against the DNA. TRBV21-1 is tagged as a pseudogene. The CDR3 sequence is 16 residues long. The CDR3 reads CASSKRPARPNQPQHF. The DNA for the CDR3 is TGTGCCAGCAGCAAACGCCCCGCCAGGCCGAATCAGCCCCAGCATTTT.

A few counts support this clonotype. This chain links TRBV6-2 or TRBV6-3 with TRBJ2-1; D not certain. CDR1 is MNHEY and CDR2 is SVGEGT in the germline V gene. V was pared by 5 bases and J by 6 bases, with 5 bases between. The CDR3 runs to 11 residues. This CDR3 reads CASSPFNEQFF. Here the CDR3 DNA reads TGTGCCAGCAGTCCCTTCAATGAGCAGTTCTTC.